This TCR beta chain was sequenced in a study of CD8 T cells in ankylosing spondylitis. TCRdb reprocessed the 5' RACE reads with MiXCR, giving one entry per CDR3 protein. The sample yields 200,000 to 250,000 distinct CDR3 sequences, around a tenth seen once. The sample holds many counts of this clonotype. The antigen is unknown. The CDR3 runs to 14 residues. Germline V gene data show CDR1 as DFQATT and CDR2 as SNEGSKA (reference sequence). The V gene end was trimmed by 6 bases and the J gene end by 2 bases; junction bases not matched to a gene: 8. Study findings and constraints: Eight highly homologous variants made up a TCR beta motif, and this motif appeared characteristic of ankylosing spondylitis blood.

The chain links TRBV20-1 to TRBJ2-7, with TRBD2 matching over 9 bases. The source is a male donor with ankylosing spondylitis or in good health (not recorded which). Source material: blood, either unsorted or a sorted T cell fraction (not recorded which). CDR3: CSAERSGGTYEQYF. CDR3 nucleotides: TGCAGTGCAGAGCGAAGCGGGGGGACCTACGAGCAGTACTTC.